A selection of T cell receptor beta chains follows, all from one sample in a study of blood T cell repertoires in COVID-19. Assay: immunoSEQ multiplex PCR; the TCRdb copy retains only in-frame clones and omits some. This table holds hundreds of thousands of clones, roughly 82% found once. The material sequenced was peripheral blood. These receptors originate from a woman at least 80 years old with COVID-19, enrolled during active disease. Both conserved end residues are part of each CDR3. D genes are given only for firm matches. Only some rows state a clone size, as once, few, many or a class for expanded clones.

j_call clone_size v_call d_call cdr3_nt cdr3_aa
TRBJ1-1 once TRBV15 - TGTGCCACCAGCAGAGACGCAGGGGTAACGGTGGCTTTCTTT CATSRDAGVTVAFF
TRBJ2-3 - TRBV5-5 TRBD1 TGTGCCAGCAGCGAGGGGGCCGGAGGACGCCTTCTACATACGCAGTATTTT CASSEGAGGRLLHTQYF
TRBJ1-1 - TRBV12-3/TRBV12-4 - TGTGCCAGCACCACGGGACATACTGAAGCTTTCTTT CASTTGHTEAFF
TRBJ2-7 - TRBV9 TRBD2 TGTGCCAGCAGCGTGAAACCGGGAGGGATACAGTACTTC CASSVKPGGIQYF
TRBJ1-6 - TRBV12-3/TRBV12-4 - TGTGCCAGCAGTTCTTTTGAGAATACACCCCTCCACTTT CASSSFENTPLHF
TRBJ2-3 - TRBV2 TRBD2 TGTGCCAGCAGGACGGGACTAGCGGTTCCTGATACGCAGTATTTT CASRTGLAVPDTQYF
TRBJ1-4 - TRBV3-1/TRBV3-2 - TGTGCCAGCAGCTCTCTTCCGGGGGAAAAACTGTTTTTT CASSSLPGEKLFF
TRBJ1-5 - TRBV16 - TGTGCCAGCAGCCCAGGCAGGGGCAATCAGCCCCAGCATTTT CASSPGRGNQPQHF
TRBJ1-1 once TRBV7-8 - TGTGCCAGCAGCCCGCAAGCAGGCTCGAGGGGGGCTTTCTTT CASSPQAGSRGAFF
TRBJ2-2 - TRBV5-1 TRBD2 TGCGCCAGCAGCTTCTCGGGGAGGGACACCGGGGAGCTGTTTTTT CASSFSGRDTGELFF
TRBJ2-3 few TRBV7-2 TRBD1 TGTGCCAGCAGCCGGACAGGGGATCCTCCGCAGTATTTT CASSRTGDPPQYF
TRBJ2-3 - TRBV10-3 - TGTGCCATCAGTGAGTCCGGGACACTCACAGATACGCAGTATTTT CAISESGTLTDTQYF
TRBJ1-4 - TRBV6-2/TRBV6-3 TRBD1 TGTGCCAGCAGCCAACCAGGGGGTGCTAATGAAAAACTGTTTTTT CASSQPGGANEKLFF
TRBJ1-2 - TRBV5-1 - TGCGCCAGCAGCAATCTGGGAGGGGGCTATGGCTACACCTTC CASSNLGGGYGYTF
TRBJ1-1 - TRBV2 TRBD1 TGTGCCAGCAGTGTAACAGGGGAACCCACTGAAGCTTTCTTT CASSVTGEPTEAFF
TRBJ1-2 - TRBV3-1/TRBV3-2 TRBD1 TGTGCCAGCAGCCGGCCTTTCCCAAAGACAGGGGACGGCTACACCTTC CASSRPFPKTGDGYTF
TRBJ2-5 - TRBV14 - TGTGCCAGCAGCCGGGCACAGATCCAAGAGACCCAGTACTTC CASSRAQIQETQYF
TRBJ1-5 many TRBV18 - TGTGCCAGCTCCCGAAACAGTAATTATCAGCCCCAGCATTTT CASSRNSNYQPQHF
TRBJ1-5 - TRBV28 - TGTGCCAGCAGTTTATCAGGGACATTCTTCAGATATAGCAATCAGCCCCAGCATTTT CASSLSGTFFRYSNQPQHF
TRBJ1-4 - TRBV7-8 - TGTGCCAGCAGCGTCGGGACAAAGCCTAATGAAAAACTGTTTTTT CASSVGTKPNEKLFF
TRBJ2-5 - TRBV19 TRBD1 TGTGCCAGTAGTCTCAGGACAGGGAGAGAGACCCAGTACTTC CASSLRTGRETQYF
TRBJ1-5 - TRBV11-2 TRBD1 TGTGCCAGCAGCTTGTCACCACCCGGGACAGACCTTTATCAGCCCCAGCATTTT CASSLSPPGTDLYQPQHF
TRBJ1-1 - TRBV7-9 TRBD1 TGTGCCAGCCGCTTGGGGACAGGGGAAACTGAAGCTTTCTTT CASRLGTGETEAFF
TRBJ1-3 - TRBV28 - TGTGCCAGCAGCAAGCGGGGACGCTCTGGAAACACCATATATTTT CASSKRGRSGNTIYF